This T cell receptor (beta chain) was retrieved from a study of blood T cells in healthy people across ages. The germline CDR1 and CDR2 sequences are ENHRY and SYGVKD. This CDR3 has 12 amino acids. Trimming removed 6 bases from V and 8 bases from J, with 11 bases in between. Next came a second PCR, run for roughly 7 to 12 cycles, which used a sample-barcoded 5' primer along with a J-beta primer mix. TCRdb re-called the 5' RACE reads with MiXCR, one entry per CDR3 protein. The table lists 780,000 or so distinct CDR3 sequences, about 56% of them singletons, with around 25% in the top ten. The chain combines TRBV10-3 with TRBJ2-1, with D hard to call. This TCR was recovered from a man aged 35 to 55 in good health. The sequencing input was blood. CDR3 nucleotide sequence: TGTGCCATCAGCGCTATTACCGATGAGCAGTTCTTC. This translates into CAISAITDEQFF.